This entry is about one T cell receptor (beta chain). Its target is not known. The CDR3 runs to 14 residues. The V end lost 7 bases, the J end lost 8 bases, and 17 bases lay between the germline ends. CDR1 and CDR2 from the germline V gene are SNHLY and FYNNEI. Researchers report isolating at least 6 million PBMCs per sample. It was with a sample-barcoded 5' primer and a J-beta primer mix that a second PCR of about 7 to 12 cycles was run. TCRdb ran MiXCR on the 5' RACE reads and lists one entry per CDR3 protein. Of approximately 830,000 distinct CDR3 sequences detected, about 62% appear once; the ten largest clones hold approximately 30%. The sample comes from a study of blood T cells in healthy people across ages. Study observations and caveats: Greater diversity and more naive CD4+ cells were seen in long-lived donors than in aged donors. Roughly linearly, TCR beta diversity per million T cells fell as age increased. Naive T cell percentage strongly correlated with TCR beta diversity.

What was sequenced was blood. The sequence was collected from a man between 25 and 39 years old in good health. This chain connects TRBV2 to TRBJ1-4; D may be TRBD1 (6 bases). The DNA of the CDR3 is TGTGCCAGCAACCGGGGGCAGGGAAACGAAAAACTGTTTTTT. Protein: CASNRGQGNEKLFF. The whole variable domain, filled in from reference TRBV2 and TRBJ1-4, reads EPEVTQTPSHQVTQMGQEVILRCVPISNHLYFYWYRQILGQKVEFLVSFYNNEISEKSEIFDDQFSVERPDGSNFTLKIRSTKLEDSAMYFCASNRGQGNEKLFFGSGTQLSVL.